This is a list of T cell receptor beta chains from one sample in a study of T cells in Graves' hyperthyroidism and ophthalmopathy. TCRdb called the multiplex PCR reads again in MiXCR, with one record for every CDR3 protein. The sample shows around 700,000 distinct CDR3 sequences, about 19% of them seen only once. Source material: blood. All receptors derive from a woman between 50 and 59 years old with Graves' hyperthyroidism that later progressed to Graves' ophthalmopathy. CDR3s include the opening cysteine and the closing phenylalanine or tryptophan.

cdr3_aa v_call
CASSPSPVNTIYF TRBV9
CAISGQSQEDEAFF TRBV10-3
CASSLSTGGAAEAFF TRBV7-9
CSANSGGASTDTQYF TRBV20-1
CSAAKTTGLVSEKLFF TRBV20-1
CSAPDSGGASYNEQFF TRBV20-1
CASSPRTENTEAFF TRBV11-2
CSVEPSGLYNEQFF TRBV29-1
CASSLMDSENTEAFF TRBV3-1
CASSSFTGDYGYTF TRBV5-1
CARSSHPGDTGELFF TRBV7-3
CASSFTPDTYNSPLHF TRBV27